These T cell receptor beta chains were read from a single sample in a study of shared clonotypes between healthy human individuals. Libraries were prepared by immunoSEQ multiplex PCR; TCRdb keeps only in-frame clonotypes and omits some of them. The sample consists of roughly 850,000 clones, 90% to 98% of them appearing once. The specimen sequenced was naive CD8+ T cells sorted from blood. These receptors all come from a man between 25 and 39 years old in good health. Each CDR3 is given with its conserved first and last residue. The D gene is left open where the match is weak. Clone size is not always given. Where it is, it says once, few, many or a class for expanded clones.

J gene: TRBJ2-7; clone size: .; D gene: .; V gene: TRBV19; CDR3 protein: CASSPSSSYEQYF; CDR3 DNA: TGTGCCAGTAGTCCGTCCAGCTCCTACGAGCAGTACTTC
J gene: TRBJ2-7; clone size: .; D gene: .; V gene: TRBV7-9; CDR3 protein: CASSLAQGNSLYEQYF; CDR3 DNA: TGTGCCAGCAGCTTAGCCCAAGGGAACTCACTCTACGAGCAGTACTTC
J gene: TRBJ2-1; clone size: .; D gene: .; V gene: TRBV7-6; CDR3 protein: CASSTGDNEQFF; CDR3 DNA: TGTGCCAGCAGCACGGGGGACAATGAGCAGTTCTTC
J gene: TRBJ2-7; clone size: .; D gene: TRBD1; V gene: TRBV28; CDR3 protein: CASSSPAGQASYEQYF; CDR3 DNA: TGTGCCAGCAGTTCCCCTGCGGGACAGGCATCCTACGAGCAGTACTTC
J gene: TRBJ2-1; clone size: .; D gene: TRBD2; V gene: TRBV7-9; CDR3 protein: CASTGTSGSYNEQFF; CDR3 DNA: TGTGCCAGCACCGGGACTAGCGGTTCCTACAATGAGCAGTTCTTC
J gene: TRBJ2-3; clone size: .; D gene: .; V gene: TRBV9; CDR3 protein: CASSVGRPSSTDTQYF; CDR3 DNA: TGTGCCAGCAGCGTGGGGAGACCCTCTAGCACAGATACGCAGTATTTT
J gene: TRBJ2-2; clone size: once; D gene: .; V gene: TRBV4-1; CDR3 protein: CASSQKARHVTNTGELFF; CDR3 DNA: TGCGCCAGCAGCCAAAAGGCCCGCCATGTAACGAACACCGGGGAGCTGTTTTTT
J gene: TRBJ2-3; clone size: once; D gene: .; V gene: TRBV28; CDR3 protein: CASMDYSTDTQYF; CDR3 DNA: TGTGCCAGCATGGACTATAGCACAGATACGCAGTATTTT
J gene: TRBJ2-7; clone size: .; D gene: TRBD1; V gene: TRBV4-3; CDR3 protein: CASSQERTGGYEQYF; CDR3 DNA: TGCGCCAGCAGCCAGGAGAGGACAGGGGGCTACGAGCAGTACTTC
J gene: TRBJ1-4; clone size: .; D gene: .; V gene: TRBV29-1; CDR3 protein: CSVLDTLHEKLFF; CDR3 DNA: TGCAGCGTTTTAGACACCCTCCATGAAAAACTGTTTTTT
J gene: TRBJ2-3; clone size: .; D gene: TRBD1; V gene: TRBV28; CDR3 protein: CASSLLLRTGPTEYTQYF; CDR3 DNA: TGTGCCAGCAGTTTATTACTCCGGACAGGACCTACCGAGTATACGCAGTATTTT
J gene: TRBJ2-5; clone size: .; D gene: TRBD2; V gene: TRBV5-5; CDR3 protein: CASSQGPGGLQETQYF; CDR3 DNA: TGTGCCAGCAGCCAAGGACCGGGAGGACTCCAAGAGACCCAGTACTTC
J gene: TRBJ2-1; clone size: .; D gene: .; V gene: TRBV5-1; CDR3 protein: CASSLGDIPYNEQFF; CDR3 DNA: TGCGCCAGCAGCTTGGGTGATATACCCTACAATGAGCAGTTCTTC
J gene: TRBJ2-7; clone size: .; D gene: TRBD2; V gene: TRBV10-3; CDR3 protein: CAISEPSGKFYEQYF; CDR3 DNA: TGTGCCATCAGTGAGCCTAGCGGGAAGTTCTACGAGCAGTACTTC
J gene: TRBJ1-1; clone size: .; D gene: .; V gene: TRBV28; CDR3 protein: CASSEGWGRMNTEAFF; CDR3 DNA: TGTGCCAGCAGTGAGGGGTGGGGGCGAATGAACACTGAAGCTTTCTTT
J gene: TRBJ2-7; clone size: .; D gene: .; V gene: TRBV11-2; CDR3 protein: CASSVDRYITYEQYF; CDR3 DNA: TGTGCCAGCAGCGTAGACCGATACATCACCTACGAGCAGTACTTC
J gene: TRBJ2-7; clone size: .; D gene: TRBD1; V gene: TRBV5-1; CDR3 protein: CASSMGQGALYEQYF; CDR3 DNA: TGCGCCAGCAGTATGGGACAGGGGGCGTTGTACGAGCAGTACTTC
J gene: TRBJ2-7; clone size: .; D gene: .; V gene: TRBV7-6; CDR3 protein: CASSPSWQSYEQYF; CDR3 DNA: TGTGCCAGCAGCCCCTCGTGGCAGAGCTACGAGCAGTACTTC
J gene: TRBJ1-5; clone size: once; D gene: .; V gene: TRBV28; CDR3 protein: CASSFPPGGGSNQPQHF; CDR3 DNA: TGTGCCAGCAGTTTCCCCCCCGGGGGGGGTAGCAATCAGCCCCAGCATTTT